This paragraph covers one T cell receptor beta chain sequence. The data originate from a study of shared clonotypes between healthy human individuals. Naive CD8 cells, CD45RO-negative and positively selected for CCR7, excluded terminally differentiated effector memory CD45RA+ cells. TCRdb's copy holds only in-frame clones and misses some; the assay was immunoSEQ multiplex PCR. The table includes roughly 2.1 million clones, 85% to 95% detected once. Germline V gene lookup returns CDR1 MNHEY and CDR2 SVGAGI. V was cut by 5 bases and J by 7 bases, with 9 bases left in between. The CDR3 loop spans 12 amino acids.

The chain carries TRBV6-5 and TRBJ2-1; possibly TRBD1 or TRBD2 for D (5 bases each). Input material: naive CD8+ T cells from PBMCs. This TCR was sampled from a man between 18 and 29 years old in good health. Some clones in this sample may be carry-over from other donors' samples. The CDR3 nucleotides are TGTGCCAGCAGTGGGACGGGGAATGAGCAGTTCTTC. It translates to CASSGTGNEQFF.